This section outlines one T cell receptor beta chain sequence together with its context. The antigen is not known. These data are taken from a study of T cells expressing NK-cell markers. Study overall: The authors sequenced eight donors, of whom seven were HCMV-seropositive and one was seronegative. Study findings and constraints: Several donors' CD3+CD56-NKG2C+ cells were dominated by the same clonotypes.

For each CDR3 protein, TCRdb gives one entry from its re-call of the 5' RACE reads, without DNA. The ten most abundant clones cover less than 7.5% of a sample with 440,000 or so distinct CDR3 sequences. CDR1 MRHNA and CDR2 SNTAGT come from the germline V gene. The CDR3 is made up of 15 amino acids. This TCR was recovered from a woman aged 18-70 years in good health. The V gene is TRBV6-4, the J gene TRBJ2-2; TCRdb returns TRBD2, unconfirmable since there is no DNA. Material for sequencing was blood T cells: a sorted CD56 or NKG2C T cell subset, CD4+ or CD8+ T cells, or bulk PBMC T cells (not recorded which). CDR3 loop: CASSDRAGEDGELFF.